The sequence of this TCR beta chain was determined in a study of blood T cell repertoires in COVID-19. The CDR3 spans 11 residues. How the authors handled the data: Estimation of nucleated cell counts was performed using reference gene primer amplification. This table comes from immunoSEQ multiplex PCR, and its TCRdb copy is limited to in-frame clones, with some not included. The V and J calls and clone size come from that table; D and trimming were worked out from the DNA. The data contain roughly 390,000 clones, roughly 85% of them singletons. The receptor's source is a woman aged 18-30 years with acute or convalescent COVID-19. The rearrangement uses TRBV21-1 and TRBJ1-4. TRBV21-1 is a pseudogene. Sequencing was performed on peripheral blood. CDR3 loop: CASTTDEKLFF. As DNA, the CDR3 is TGTGCCAGCACCACGGATGAAAAACTGTTTTTT.